This entry concerns a single TCR beta chain. This clonotype was observed many times. This receptor's antigen is unknown. Qualities for individual bases were not recorded, and no much larger clone is one base off. From its cysteine to its phenylalanine, the CDR3 spans 13 amino acids. Only the CDR3 DNA is retained, 39 bases long and in frame from the first base. CDR1 and CDR2, looked up from the germline V gene (reference sequence), are LNHDA and SQIVND. Relative to germline, V is 6 bases shorter and J is 3 bases shorter, with 9 bases between their ends. The library was produced with 5' RACE. TCRdb records Illumina MiSeq as the sequencer. Using fastp trimming at Q25 and MiXCR clonotype assembly, TCRdb reanalyzed the public sequencing data and kept in-frame beta chains. CDR3 protein sequences are deduplicated, and each keeps its most common genes and DNA. Present in this sample are 30,000 to 45,000 distinct CDR3 sequences, roughly 7.6% of which were seen just once. The ten largest clones add up to 2.9% of the sample.

These data originate in a study of chronic HIV infection and antiretroviral therapy (dated by TCRdb to about 2015). The source of this sequence is an adult who had HIV and had not received antiretroviral therapy, or was an uninfected healthy control (not recorded which). Recombination linked TRBV19 to TRBJ1-5, with no confidently assigned D gene. The sequenced material came from peripheral blood. The CDR3 protein: CASSIWLNQPQHF. The DNA reads TGTGCCAGTAGCATTTGGCTCAATCAGCCCCAGCATTTT.